Below are 17 T cell receptor beta chains sequenced from a single sample in a study of T cell responses to AZD1222 COVID-19 vaccine. Repertoires were generated with immunoSEQ multiplex PCR, while TCRdb's copy carries only in-frame clones and drops some. The sample lists approximately 190,000 clones; roughly 93% were seen once. The sequences come from peripheral blood, collected on day 0 of AZD1222 vaccination. The source is an adult in good health.

The chain combines TRBV12-2 with TRBJ1-2. TRBV12-2 is shown as a pseudogene. The CDR3 loop spans 12 amino acids. This CDR3 is CASRPPVTGYTF. In DNA form, the CDR3 reads TGTGCAAGTCGCCCGCCGGTAACCGGCTACACCTTC.

The chain has TRBV28 and TRBJ1-2; no definite D call. The CDR3 has 15 amino acids. Trimming pared 4 bases from V and 8 bases from J, leaving 20 bases between. Germline V lookup: CDR1 MDHEN, CDR2 SYDVKM. This CDR3 is CASSSQSGLARGYTF. The DNA of the CDR3 is TGTGCCAGCAGTTCCCAATCCGGGTTAGCGCGAGGCTACACCTTC.

The genes are TRBV6-5 and TRBJ1-5; TRBD1 matches 9 bases. The germline CDR1 and CDR2 sequences are MNHEY and SVGAGI. V was clipped by 6 bases and J by 6 bases; unmatched bases: 6. The CDR3 spans 14 residues. Here the CDR3 DNA reads TGTGCCAGCAGACAGGGGGCGTCGGGTCAGCCCCAGCATTTT. Its protein product is CASRQGASGQPQHF.

The chain employs TRBV6-2 or TRBV6-3 and TRBJ1-5, with no clear D. The length of the CDR3 is 15 residues. Trimming stripped 6 bases from V and 4 bases from J, with 16 bases between. CDR1 and CDR2 from the germline V gene are MNHEY and SVGEGT. The CDR3: CASSSIIRGNQPQHF. CDR3 DNA: TGTGCCAGCAGCTCAATAATTCGCGGGAATCAGCCCCAGCATTTT.

The chain uses TRBV28 and TRBJ1-6, with D perhaps matching TRBD1 (5 bases). V shed 6 bases and J shed 10 bases, with 22 bases lying between them. CDR1 is MDHEN, CDR2 SYDVKM, per germline. The CDR3 spans 16 residues. CDR3 sequence: CASSSMGQGRGSPLHF. The CDR3 region has the DNA TGTGCCAGCAGCTCCATGGGGCAGGGACGAGGCTCACCCCTCCACTTT.

The rearrangement uses TRBV5-5 and TRBJ1-2, with unresolved D. V was cut by 3 bases and J by 5 bases, with 11 bases left in between. Germline values: CDR1 SGHKS, CDR2 YYEKEE (reference sequence). This CDR3 comprises 13 residues. The CDR3 loop reads CASSSELLYGYTF. In DNA form, the CDR3 reads TGTGCCAGCAGCTCCGAATTATTATATGGCTACACCTTC.

This chain links TRBV18 with TRBJ1-4, with D unclear. Trimming pared 2 bases from V and 0 bases from J, leaving 13 bases between. The CDR3 has 17 amino acids. Germline V gene lookup returns CDR1 KGHSH and CDR2 LQKENI. CDR3 nucleotide sequence: TGTGCCAGCTCACCAAGAGCGGGGTTTGCAACTAATGAAAAACTGTTTTTT. Amino acids: CASSPRAGFATNEKLFF.

This rearrangement joins TRBV28 to TRBJ2-1, with a tentative D call TRBD2 (6 bases). This CDR3 is 10 amino acids long. The germline V and J ends were trimmed by 10 bases and 8 bases, with 9 bases remaining between them. CDR1 MDHEN and CDR2 SYDVKM come from the germline V gene. CDR3 amino acids: CATREYEQFF. The DNA for the CDR3 is TGTGCCACCCGGGAGTATGAGCAGTTCTTC.

The chain joins TRBV19 to TRBJ2-7; TRBD2 might be the D (6 bases). The CDR3 is 12 residues long. V was clipped by 6 bases and J by 1 base, with 7 bases between them. Per the germline V gene, CDR1 is LNHDA and CDR2 is SQIVND (reference sequence). The CDR3 sequence: CASSGRSYEQYF. The CDR3 coding sequence is TGTGCCAGTAGCGGGAGATCCTACGAGCAGTACTTC.

The V call is TRBV15, the J call TRBJ2-7, with 8 bases aligning to TRBD1. The V and J ends lost 0 bases and 4 bases, in that order; junction bases with no gene match: 5. This CDR3 has 15 amino acids. Germline V gene sequence: CDR1 LNHNV, CDR2 YYDKDF (reference sequence). For the CDR3, the DNA is TGTGCCACCAGCAGAGACGCCGGGACAGGTTACGAGCAGTACTTC. It specifies CATSRDAGTGYEQYF.

The genes are TRBV5-6 and TRBJ2-6; perhaps TRBD1 as D (6 bases). V was clipped by 4 bases and J by 4 bases, with 18 bases between them. The CDR3 contains 17 residues. Germline V gives CDR1 SGHDT, CDR2 YYEEEE. The DNA for the CDR3 is TGTGCCAGCAGCATAGGGACACTTGCTTTGGGGGCCAACGTCCTGACTTTC. Its translation is CASSIGTLALGANVLTF.

This chain uses TRBV5-8 with TRBJ1-4; 9 bases map to TRBD1. Germline V gene data show CDR1 as SGHTS and CDR2 as YDEGEE. Trimming cost V 0 bases and J 4 bases; bases outside gene matches: 4. The CDR3 covers 16 residues. The CDR3, as DNA: TGTGCCAGCAGCTTGGGATCGGGACAGGGTAATGAAAAACTGTTTTTT. Its translation is CASSLGSGQGNEKLFF.

J is TRBJ1-4 and V is TRBV7-3, with D uncertain. CDR3 size: 15 residues. The germline V gene has CDR1 SGHTA and CDR2 FQGTGA. V lost 5 bases, J lost 7 bases, and 17 bases lay in between. CDR3 sequence: CASSQKADVGEKLFF. The CDR3 nucleotides are TGTGCCAGCAGCCAAAAGGCGGATGTAGGTGAAAAACTGTTTTTT.

The V call is TRBV19, the J call TRBJ2-2; the match to TRBD1 covers 7 bases. The CDR3 extends over 15 amino acids. Trimming at V came to 4 bases and at J to 6 bases, leaving 8 bases not matched to a gene. CDR1 and CDR2 (germline): LNHDA, SQIVND (reference sequence). The CDR3: CASSSKGAWAGELFF. The CDR3 nucleotides are TGTGCCAGTAGTAGCAAGGGGGCGTGGGCCGGGGAGCTGTTTTTT.

The rearrangement joins TRBV5-1 to TRBJ2-1; D possibly uses TRBD1 or TRBD2 (5 bases each). The CDR3 has 15 amino acids. V was cut by 3 bases and J by 3 bases, with 13 bases left in between. In germline, CDR1 is SGHRS, CDR2 YFSETQ. CDR3 in DNA: TGCGCCAGCAGCTCTCCGGGACGGATCTACAATGAGCAGTTCTTC. Residues: CASSSPGRIYNEQFF.

CDR3 loop: CASSLEGRNEQFF. Written as DNA, the CDR3 is TGTGCCAGCAGCTTGGAGGGCAGAAATGAGCAGTTCTTC. V and J are TRBV5-4 and TRBJ2-1; unclear D gene. The V gene's germline CDR1 is SGHNT and CDR2 YYREEE (reference sequence). This CDR3 has 13 residues. The V end lost 0 bases, the J end lost 7 bases, and 8 bases lay between the germline ends.

The chain uses TRBV20-1 and TRBJ2-7, with D hard to call. Germline V gene lookup returns CDR1 DFQATT and CDR2 SNEGSKA (reference sequence). This CDR3 has 11 residues. The V end was cut by 5 bases, the J end by 2 bases, with 7 bases between. CDR3 DNA: TGCAGTGCTGGCCAGGCCTACGAGCAGTACTTC. This sequence encodes CSAGQAYEQYF.